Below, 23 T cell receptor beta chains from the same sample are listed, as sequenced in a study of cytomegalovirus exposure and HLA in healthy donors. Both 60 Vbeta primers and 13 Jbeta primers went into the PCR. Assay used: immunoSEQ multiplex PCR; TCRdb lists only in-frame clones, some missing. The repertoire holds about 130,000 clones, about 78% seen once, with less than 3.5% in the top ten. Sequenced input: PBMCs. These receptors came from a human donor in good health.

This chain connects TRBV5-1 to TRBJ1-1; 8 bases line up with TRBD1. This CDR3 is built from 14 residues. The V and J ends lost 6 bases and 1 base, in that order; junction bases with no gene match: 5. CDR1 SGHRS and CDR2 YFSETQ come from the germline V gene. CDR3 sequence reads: CASNYGQGNTEAFF. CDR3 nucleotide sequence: TGCGCCAGCAACTATGGACAGGGGAACACTGAAGCTTTCTTT.

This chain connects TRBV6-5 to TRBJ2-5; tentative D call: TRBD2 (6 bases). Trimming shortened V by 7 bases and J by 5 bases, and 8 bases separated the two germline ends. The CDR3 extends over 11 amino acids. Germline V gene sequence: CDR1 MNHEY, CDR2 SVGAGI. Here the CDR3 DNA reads TGTGCCAGCACCCGGGGGGAGACCCAGTACTTC. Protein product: CASTRGETQYF.

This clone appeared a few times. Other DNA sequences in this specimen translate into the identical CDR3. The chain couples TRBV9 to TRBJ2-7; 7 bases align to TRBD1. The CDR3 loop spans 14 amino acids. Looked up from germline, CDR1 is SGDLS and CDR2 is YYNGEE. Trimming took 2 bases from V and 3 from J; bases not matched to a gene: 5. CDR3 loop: CASSVRDSFYEQYF. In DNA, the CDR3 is TGTGCCAGCAGCGTCCGGGACAGCTTCTACGAGCAGTACTTC.

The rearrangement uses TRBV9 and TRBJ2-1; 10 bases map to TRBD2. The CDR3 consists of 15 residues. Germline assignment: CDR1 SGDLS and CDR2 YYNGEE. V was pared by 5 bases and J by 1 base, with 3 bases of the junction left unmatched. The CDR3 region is CASSETSGSYNEQFF. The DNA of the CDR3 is TGTGCCAGCAGTGAGACTAGCGGGTCCTACAATGAGCAGTTCTTC.

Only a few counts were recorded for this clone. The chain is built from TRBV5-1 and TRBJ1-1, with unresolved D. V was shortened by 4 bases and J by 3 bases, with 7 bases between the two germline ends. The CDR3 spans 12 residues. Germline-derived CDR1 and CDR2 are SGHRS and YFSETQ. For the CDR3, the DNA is TGCGCCAGCAGCGAGCTGGACACTGAAGCTTTCTTT. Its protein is CASSELDTEAFF.

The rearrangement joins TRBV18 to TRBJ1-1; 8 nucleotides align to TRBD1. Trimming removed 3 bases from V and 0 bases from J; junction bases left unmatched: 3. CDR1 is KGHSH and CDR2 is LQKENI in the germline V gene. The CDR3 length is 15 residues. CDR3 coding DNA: TGTGCCAGCTCACCCGGACAGGGATTGAACACTGAAGCTTTCTTT. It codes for CASSPGQGLNTEAFF.

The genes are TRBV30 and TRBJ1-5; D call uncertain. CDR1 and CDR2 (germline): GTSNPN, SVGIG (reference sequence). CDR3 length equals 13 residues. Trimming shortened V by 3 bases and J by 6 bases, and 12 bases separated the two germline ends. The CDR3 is CAWSPGHLQPQHF. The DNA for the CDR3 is TGTGCCTGGAGCCCGGGTCACCTTCAGCCCCAGCATTTT.

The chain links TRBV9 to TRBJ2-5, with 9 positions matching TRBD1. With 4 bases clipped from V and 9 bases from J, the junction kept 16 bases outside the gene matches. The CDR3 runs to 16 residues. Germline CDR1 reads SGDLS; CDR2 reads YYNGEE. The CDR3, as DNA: TGTGCCAGCAGCCCACCGGGACAGGGTGCCGGAGGGGCCCAGTACTTC. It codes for CASSPPGQGAGGAQYF.

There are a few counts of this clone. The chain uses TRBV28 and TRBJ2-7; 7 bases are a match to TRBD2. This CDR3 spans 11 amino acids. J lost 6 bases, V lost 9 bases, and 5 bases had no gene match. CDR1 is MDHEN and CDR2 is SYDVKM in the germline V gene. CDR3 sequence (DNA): TGTGCCAGTGGGGGGGTAGCCGAGCAGTACTTC. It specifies CASGGVAEQYF.

CDR3 loop: CASRSNRVTYGYTF. In DNA form, the CDR3 reads TGTGCCAGCAGGTCTAACAGGGTTACCTATGGCTACACCTTC. V gene TRBV5-6 combines with J gene TRBJ1-2; TRBD1 is a possible D gene (6 bases). V was pared by 5 bases and J by 4 bases, with 15 bases between. Germline assignment: CDR1 SGHDT and CDR2 YYEEEE. The CDR3 spans 14 residues.

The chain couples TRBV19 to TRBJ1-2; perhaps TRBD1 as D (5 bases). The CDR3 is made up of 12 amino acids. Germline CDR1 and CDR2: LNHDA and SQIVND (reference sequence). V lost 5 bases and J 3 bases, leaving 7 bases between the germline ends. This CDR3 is CASSDRDYGYTF. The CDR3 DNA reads TGTGCCAGTAGTGACAGAGACTATGGCTACACCTTC.

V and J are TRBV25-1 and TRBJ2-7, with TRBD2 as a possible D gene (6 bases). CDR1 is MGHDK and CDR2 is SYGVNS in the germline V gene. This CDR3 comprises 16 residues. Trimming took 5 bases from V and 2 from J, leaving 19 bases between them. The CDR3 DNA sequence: TGTGCCAGCAGTCCACCCCCCCCGGGGGATCCCTACGAGCAGTACTTC. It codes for CASSPPPPGDPYEQYF.

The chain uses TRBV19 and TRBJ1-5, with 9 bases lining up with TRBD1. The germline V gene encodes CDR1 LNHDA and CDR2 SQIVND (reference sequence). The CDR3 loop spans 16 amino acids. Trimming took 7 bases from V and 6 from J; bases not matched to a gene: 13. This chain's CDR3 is CASTDRGPAGGQPQHF. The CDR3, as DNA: TGTGCCAGTACGGACAGGGGCCCAGCGGGAGGTCAGCCCCAGCATTTT.

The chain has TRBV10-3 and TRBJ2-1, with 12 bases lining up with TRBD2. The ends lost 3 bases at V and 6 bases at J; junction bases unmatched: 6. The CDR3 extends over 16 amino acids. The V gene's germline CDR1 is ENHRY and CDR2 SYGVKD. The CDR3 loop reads CAISERLAGATNEQFF. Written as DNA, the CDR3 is TGTGCCATCAGTGAACGACTAGCGGGAGCTACCAATGAGCAGTTCTTC.

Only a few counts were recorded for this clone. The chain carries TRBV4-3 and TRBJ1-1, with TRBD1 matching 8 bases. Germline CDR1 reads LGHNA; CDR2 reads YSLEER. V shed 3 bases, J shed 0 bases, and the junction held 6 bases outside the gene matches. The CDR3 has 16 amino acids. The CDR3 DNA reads TGCGCCAGCAGCCAGTGGGGGGACAGGTTGAACACTGAAGCTTTCTTT. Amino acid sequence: CASSQWGDRLNTEAFF.

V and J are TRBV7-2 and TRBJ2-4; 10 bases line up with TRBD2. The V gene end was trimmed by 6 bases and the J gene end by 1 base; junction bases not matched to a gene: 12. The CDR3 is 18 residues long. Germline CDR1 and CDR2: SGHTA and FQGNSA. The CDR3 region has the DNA TGTGCCAGCAGGAGAGCGGGAGGGCCTGGTGAGGCCAAAAACATTCAGTACTTC. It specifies CASRRAGGPGEAKNIQYF.

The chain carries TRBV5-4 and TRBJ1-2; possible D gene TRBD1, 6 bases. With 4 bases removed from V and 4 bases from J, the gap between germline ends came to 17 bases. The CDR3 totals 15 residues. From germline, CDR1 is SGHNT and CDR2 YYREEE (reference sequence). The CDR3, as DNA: TGTGCCAGCAGCCGCCGGGACACGAGGGGCTATGGCTACACCTTC. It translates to CASSRRDTRGYGYTF.

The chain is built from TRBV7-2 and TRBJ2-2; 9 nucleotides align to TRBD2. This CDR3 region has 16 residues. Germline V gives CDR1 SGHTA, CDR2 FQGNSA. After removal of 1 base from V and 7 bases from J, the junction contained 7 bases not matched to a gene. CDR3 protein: CASSLGSLAGIGELFF. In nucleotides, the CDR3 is TGTGCCAGCAGCTTAGGGTCGCTAGCGGGGATCGGGGAGCTGTTTTTT.

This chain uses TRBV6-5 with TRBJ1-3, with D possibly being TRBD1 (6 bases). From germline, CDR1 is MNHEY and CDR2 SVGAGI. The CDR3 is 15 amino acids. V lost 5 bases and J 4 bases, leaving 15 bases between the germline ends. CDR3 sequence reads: CASSPNRAPGNTIYF. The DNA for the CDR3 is TGTGCCAGCAGTCCCAACAGGGCCCCGGGAAACACCATATATTTT.

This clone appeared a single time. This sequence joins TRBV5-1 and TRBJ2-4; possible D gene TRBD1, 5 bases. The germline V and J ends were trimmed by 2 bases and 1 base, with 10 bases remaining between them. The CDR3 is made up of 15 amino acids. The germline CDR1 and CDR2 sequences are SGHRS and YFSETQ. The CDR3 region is CASSFGRGAKNIQYF. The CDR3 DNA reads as TGCGCCAGCAGCTTTGGAAGGGGTGCCAAAAACATTCAGTACTTC.

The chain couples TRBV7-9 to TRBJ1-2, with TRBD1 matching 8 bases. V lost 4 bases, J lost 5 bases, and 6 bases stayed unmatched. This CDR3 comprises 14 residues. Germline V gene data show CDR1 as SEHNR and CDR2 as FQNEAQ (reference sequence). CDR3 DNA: TGTGCCAGCAGCTCCCAGGGGGCTCGGTATGGCTACACCTTC. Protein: CASSSQGARYGYTF.

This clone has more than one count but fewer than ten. The CDR3, as DNA: TGTGCCAGCAGTCCACTATACGAGCAGTACTTC. Translated, it gives CASSPLYEQYF. The chain links TRBV6-6 to TRBJ2-7; no clear D gene. The CDR3 totals 11 residues. V gave up 5 bases and J gave up 4 bases, with 6 bases separating them. Per germline, CDR1 MNHNY and CDR2 SVGAGI (reference sequence).

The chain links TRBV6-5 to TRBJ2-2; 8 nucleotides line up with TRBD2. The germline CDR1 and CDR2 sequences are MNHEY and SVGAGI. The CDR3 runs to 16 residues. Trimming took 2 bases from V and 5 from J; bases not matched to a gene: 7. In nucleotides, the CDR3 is TGTGCCAGCAGTTACACCGGGACTAGTAGTACCGGGGAGCTGTTTTTT. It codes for CASSYTGTSSTGELFF.